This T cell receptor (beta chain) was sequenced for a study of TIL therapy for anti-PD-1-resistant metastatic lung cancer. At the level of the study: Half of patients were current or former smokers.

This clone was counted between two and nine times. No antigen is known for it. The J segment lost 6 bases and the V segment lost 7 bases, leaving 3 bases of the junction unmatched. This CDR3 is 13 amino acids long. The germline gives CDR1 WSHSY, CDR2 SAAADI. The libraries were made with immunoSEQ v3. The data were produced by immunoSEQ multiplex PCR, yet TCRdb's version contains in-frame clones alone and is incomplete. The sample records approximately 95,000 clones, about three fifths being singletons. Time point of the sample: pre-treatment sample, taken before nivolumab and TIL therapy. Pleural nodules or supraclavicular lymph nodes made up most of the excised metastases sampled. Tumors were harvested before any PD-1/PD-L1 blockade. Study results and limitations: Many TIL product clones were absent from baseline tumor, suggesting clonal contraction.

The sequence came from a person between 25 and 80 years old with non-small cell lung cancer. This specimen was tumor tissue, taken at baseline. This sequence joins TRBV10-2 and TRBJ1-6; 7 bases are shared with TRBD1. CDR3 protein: CASNRQGNSPLHF. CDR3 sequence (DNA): TGCGCCAGCAACAGACAGGGTAATTCACCCCTCCACTTT.